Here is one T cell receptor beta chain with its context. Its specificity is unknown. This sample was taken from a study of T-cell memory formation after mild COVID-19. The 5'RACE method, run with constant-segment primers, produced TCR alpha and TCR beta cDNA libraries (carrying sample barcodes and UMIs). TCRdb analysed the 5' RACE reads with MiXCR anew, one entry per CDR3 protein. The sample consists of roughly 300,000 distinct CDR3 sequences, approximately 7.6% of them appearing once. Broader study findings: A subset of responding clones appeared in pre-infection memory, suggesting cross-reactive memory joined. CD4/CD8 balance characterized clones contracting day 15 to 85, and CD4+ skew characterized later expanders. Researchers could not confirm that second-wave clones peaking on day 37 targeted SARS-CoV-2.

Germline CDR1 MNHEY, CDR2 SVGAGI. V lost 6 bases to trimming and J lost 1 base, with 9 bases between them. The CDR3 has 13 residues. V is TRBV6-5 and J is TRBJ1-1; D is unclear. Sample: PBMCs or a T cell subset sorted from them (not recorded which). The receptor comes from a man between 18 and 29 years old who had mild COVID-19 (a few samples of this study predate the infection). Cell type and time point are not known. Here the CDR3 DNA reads TGTGCCAGCAGGATTGCGGAGAACACTGAAGCTTTCTTT. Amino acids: CASRIAENTEAFF.